There are many counts of the clone carrying this TCR beta chain. Its specificity is unknown. This sample was taken from a study of blood T cells in healthy people across ages. Study-level background: Template switching caught about one barcoded beta molecule for each two T cells. Broader study findings: Among long-lived donors, naive CD4+ cells were more numerous and diversity higher than in aged donors. Diversity estimates drawn from one million T cells were deemed underestimates.

Using a J-beta primer mix together with a sample-barcoded 5' primer, a second PCR was run for about 6 to 11 cycles. Samples each returned at least 2.5 million CDR3-containing paired-end reads. Each CDR3 protein gets one entry after TCRdb re-called the 5' RACE reads with MiXCR. The data show about 1.6 million distinct CDR3 sequences, with about 32% seen just once and around 11% held by the top ten. Per germline, CDR1 SNHLY and CDR2 FYNNEI. The CDR3 is made up of 16 amino acids. V shed 6 bases, J shed 1 base, and the junction held 9 bases outside the gene matches. Source material: blood. This clonotype was obtained from a woman in her twenties or thirties in good health. This rearrangement joins TRBV2 to TRBJ2-7; TRBD1 agrees at 10 bases. The CDR3 sequence is CASSYPQGQGSYEQYF. In nucleotides, the CDR3 is TGTGCCAGCAGCTACCCTCAGGGACAGGGGTCCTACGAGCAGTACTTC. Full variable domain (remainder filled in from reference TRBV2 and TRBJ2-7): EPEVTQTPSHQVTQMGQEVILRCVPISNHLYFYWYRQILGQKVEFLVSFYNNEISEKSEIFDDQFSVERPDGSNFTLKIRSTKLEDSAMYFCASSYPQGQGSYEQYFGPGTRLTVT.